Sequencing of this TCR beta chain was carried out in a study of cytomegalovirus exposure and HLA in healthy donors. Only one count was recorded for this clone. Its antigen is still unknown. The study ran its PCR with 60 Vbeta and 13 Jbeta primers. The repertoire was sequenced with immunoSEQ multiplex PCR; TCRdb's copy has only in-frame clones and lacks some. The sample carries over 95,000 clones, around three quarters recorded once. The study, taken as a whole, reports: Immune exposure data for these donors was limited to CMV serostatus.

Trimming at V came to 0 bases and at J to 6 bases, leaving 4 bases not matched to a gene. Germline CDR1 SGHRS, CDR2 YFSETQ. CDR3 length: 14 residues. The receptor was derived from a human donor in good health. What was sequenced was PBMCs. The rearrangement uses TRBV5-1 and TRBJ2-3; TRBD2 matches at 7 bases. The CDR3 loop is CASSLGGGQDTQYF. The CDR3 DNA reads TGCGCCAGCAGCTTGGGGGGAGGGCAGGATACGCAGTATTTT.